The source of this TCR beta chain is a study of CD8 T cells in Susac syndrome. RNA totalling about 0.5 to 1 ug underwent reverse transcription with random hexamers. The method of amplification for TCR beta CDR3 was immunoSEQ multiplex PCR, covering 54 Vbeta and 13 Jbeta. TCRdb itself ran the immunoSEQ multiplex PCR reads through MiXCR, one entry per CDR3 protein. This sample has around 270,000 distinct CDR3 sequences; around 89% occur once, and the top ten carry 0.18%. CDR1 MNHEY and CDR2 SMNVEV come from the germline V gene (reference sequence). This CDR3 contains 15 residues. Trimming cost V 2 bases and J 9 bases; bases outside gene matches: 7. TCR beta sequencing was performed on blood CD8+ and CD4+ T cells. Findings and caveats of the study: As the study acknowledged, the number of individuals who were part of its TCR sequencing and HLA analysis was relatively small.

Points on this clonotype: What it binds is not known.

The chain employs TRBV27 and TRBJ2-1, with 10 bases identical to TRBD1. Sequences were obtained from CD8+ T cells from PBMCs. The receptor was derived from a human donor with multiple sclerosis. The DNA for the CDR3 is TGTGCCAGCAGTTTAGTGACAGGGGGCGCGGGTGAGCAGTTCTTC. It translates to CASSLVTGGAGEQFF.